The clone carrying this TCR beta chain appeared a single time. Its antigen is not known. This entry is derived from a study of blood T cells in healthy people across ages. Study-wide points: PBMCs that were unsorted prevented a conclusive naive versus antigen-experienced comparison. A greater number of naive CD4+ cells and higher diversity distinguished long-lived donors from aged donors.

Per germline, CDR1 MNHNY and CDR2 SVGAGI (reference sequence). This CDR3 spans 17 amino acids. RNA extraction gave at least 5 micrograms of total RNA per sample. Using a J-beta primer mix together with a sample-barcoded 5' primer, a second PCR was run for roughly 7 to 11 cycles. TCRdb fed the 5' RACE reads into MiXCR, producing one record per CDR3 protein. The top ten hold 7% to 9% of the sample, which has some 1.4 million distinct CDR3 sequences, around two fifths seen once. The receptor was derived from a woman younger than 30 in good health. This chain joins TRBV6-6 and TRBJ2-5; D perhaps matches TRBD1 (6 bases). The J call may be in error: the DNA end matches TRBJ2-7 better. The sample was blood. The CDR3 DNA sequence: TGTGCCAGCAGTTACGGGGTCGACAGGTACGGTGGAAACGAGCAGTACTTC. This encodes CASSYGVDRYGGNEQYF.